One and the same sample provided the 21 T cell receptor beta chains below, sequenced in a study of CD8+CD57+ T cells in acquired aplastic anemia. Genomic DNA was employed as the template in profiling TCR beta VDJ and CDR3. TCRdb reprocessed the reads via MiXCR and lists one record per CDR3 protein. The sample has more than 150,000 distinct CDR3 sequences, around 45% seen once. Sample: sorted CD4+, CD8+, or CD8+CD57+ T cells (not recorded which) from PBMCs. The origin of the receptors is a human donor in good health.

The gene calls are TRBV7-9 and TRBJ2-7; D call uncertain. CDR1 SEHNR and CDR2 FQNEAQ come from the germline V gene (reference sequence). Between the trimmed V and J ends, which lost 0 bases and 2 bases, there was a span of 8 bases. This CDR3 is built from 14 residues. The CDR3 DNA reads as TGTGCCAGCAGCTTAGCAGGGAAAGCCTACGAGCAGTACTTC. The encoded protein is CASSLAGKAYEQYF. The variable domain in full, with the rest retrieved from reference TRBV7-9 and TRBJ2-7, is DTGVSQNPRHKITKRGQNVTFRCDPISEHNRLYWYRQTLGQGPEFLTYFQNEAQLEKSRLLSDRFSAERPKGSFSTLEIQRTEQGDSAMYLCASSLAGKAYEQYFGPGTRLTVT.

The chain couples TRBV20-1 to TRBJ2-6, with 7 bases matching TRBD1. From germline, CDR1 is DFQATT and CDR2 SNEGSKA (reference sequence). The J segment lost 1 base and the V segment lost 6 bases, leaving 3 bases of the junction unmatched. The CDR3 sequence is 14 residues long. The CDR3: CSAPTGSGANVLTF. The CDR3 bases are TGCAGTGCCCCGACAGGGTCTGGGGCCAACGTCCTGACTTTC.

The V call is TRBV11-1, the J call TRBJ2-2; D might be TRBD2 (6 bases). The CDR3 consists of 16 residues. Germline loops: CDR1 SGHAT, CDR2 FQDESV (reference sequence). Trimming shortened V by 0 bases and J by 2 bases, and 10 bases separated the two germline ends. The CDR3 sequence: CASSLAGGTNTGELFF. The CDR3 bases are TGTGCCAGCAGCTTAGCGGGAGGAACAAACACCGGGGAGCTGTTTTTT.

This chain joins TRBV10-3 and TRBJ1-1; 7 bases align to TRBD1. CDR1 ENHRY and CDR2 SYGVKD come from the germline V gene. The CDR3 length is 11 residues. The V segment lost 11 bases and the J segment 12 bases; nucleotides outside the gene matches: 12. The CDR3 region has the DNA TGTGCCGCCTCAGGGGGGCAGGCCCCTTTCTTT. It codes for CAASGGQAPFF.

The chain links TRBV11-2 to TRBJ1-6; D might be TRBD1 (5 bases). V was shortened by 0 bases and J by 4 bases, with 7 bases between the two germline ends. CDR3 length equals 15 residues. Germline V lookup: CDR1 SGHAT, CDR2 FQNNGV. As DNA, the CDR3 is TGTGCCAGCAGCTTAGAGGGACGGTATAATTCACCCCTCCACTTT. As protein: CASSLEGRYNSPLHF.

The rearrangement uses TRBV12-5 and TRBJ1-2; D remains unclear. Germline CDR1 and CDR2: LGHNT and FRNRAP. Trimming cost V 0 bases and J 8 bases, with 7 bases left between them. There are 12 residues in the CDR3. CDR3 protein: CASGLVVGGYTF. In nucleotides, the CDR3 is TGTGCTAGTGGTTTGGTAGTTGGGGGCTACACCTTC. The full variable domain, its missing parts supplied by reference TRBV12-5 and TRBJ1-2, is DARVTQTPRHKVTEMGQEVTMRCQPILGHNTVFWYRQTMMQGLELLAYFRNRAPLDDSGMPKDRFSAEMPDATLATLKIQPSEPRDSAVYFCASGLVVGGYTFGSGTRLTVV.

The chain links TRBV9 to TRBJ1-2, with 11 bases that match TRBD1. The J segment lost 3 bases and the V segment lost 3 bases, leaving 4 bases of the junction unmatched. Germline CDR1 and CDR2: SGDLS and YYNGEE. This CDR3 comprises 15 residues. The chain's CDR3 is CASSGTGGADYGYTF. In nucleotides, the CDR3 is TGTGCCAGCAGCGGGACAGGGGGCGCGGACTATGGCTACACCTTC.

This clonotype was seen ten or more times. This chain links TRBV5-1 with TRBJ2-1; no reliable D call. Germline loops: CDR1 SGHRS, CDR2 YFSETQ. V was clipped by 2 bases and J by 0 bases, with 6 bases between them. This CDR3 is 14 amino acids long. CDR3 sequence (DNA): TGCGCCAGCAGCTTAGGAAGCTCCTACAATGAGCAGTTCTTC. It translates to CASSLGSSYNEQFF.

The CDR3: CATSRDSYSPLHF. Written as DNA, the CDR3 is TGTGCCACCAGCAGAGATTCCTATTCACCCCTCCACTTT. This rearrangement joins TRBV15 to TRBJ1-6; D is uncertain. Per the germline V gene, CDR1 is LNHNV and CDR2 is YYDKDF (reference sequence). This CDR3 is 13 amino acids long. V lost 0 bases and J lost 8, with 5 bases in between.

This sequence joins TRBV6-4 and TRBJ2-3, with 7 nucleotides matching TRBD1. The CDR3 is 15 amino acids. V dropped 6 bases and J dropped 2; count of bases not matched to a gene: 8. CDR1 and CDR2 from the germline V gene are MRHNA and SNTAGT. CDR3 DNA sequence: TGTGCCAGCAGACCCAGACAGGGCCACACAGATACGCAGTATTTT. Translation gives CASRPRQGHTDTQYF.

The V and J genes are TRBV20-1 and TRBJ1-6; tentative D call: TRBD1 (6 bases). Per germline, CDR1 DFQATT and CDR2 SNEGSKA (reference sequence). Trimming took off 5 bases at V and 8 bases at J, with 16 bases between the two ends. The CDR3 consists of 14 residues. CDR3 bases: TGCAGTGCTGGCGCAGGGGCCGGGGATTCACCCCTCCACTTT. It specifies CSAGAGAGDSPLHF.

In this sample, this clonotype turned up a few times. The chain is built from TRBV2 and TRBJ2-1; the D is unclear. CDR3 length: 14 residues. V gave up 7 bases and J gave up 9 bases, with 19 bases separating them. Germline CDR1 reads SNHLY; CDR2 reads FYNNEI. CDR3 loop: CASKRNSWEIEQFF. The DNA for the CDR3 is TGTGCCAGCAAGAGGAACAGTTGGGAAATTGAGCAGTTCTTC.

This clonotype was seen only a few times. The chain recombines TRBV30 with TRBJ1-5; D is ambiguous. Germline lookup yields CDR1 GTSNPN and CDR2 SVGIG (reference sequence). V gave up 0 bases and J gave up 2 bases, with 8 bases separating them. The CDR3 has 14 amino acids. CDR3 region: CAWSVRFGNQPQHF. The DNA for the CDR3 is TGTGCCTGGAGTGTACGATTCGGCAATCAGCCCCAGCATTTT.

A word on this clonotype: One end of the junction varies from germline; a read error may be responsible. This chain's CDR3 is CASSIGTATMNAEAFF. The CDR3 region has the DNA TGTGCCAGTAGTATAGGGACAGCCACTATGAACGCTGAAGCTTTCTTT. V and J are TRBV19 and TRBJ1-1; D possibly corresponds to TRBD1 (6 bases). The CDR3 has 16 amino acids. CDR1 is LNHDA and CDR2 is SQIVND in the germline V gene (reference sequence).

The chain links TRBV25-1 to TRBJ2-3; D unclear. Germline V gene sequence: CDR1 MGHDK, CDR2 SYGVNS. V lost 3 bases to trimming and J lost 1 base, with 17 bases between them. The CDR3 sequence is 17 residues long. The CDR3 sequence: CASSDRTAFQGTDTQYF. CDR3 nucleotides: TGTGCCAGCAGTGACCGAACGGCCTTTCAGGGCACAGATACGCAGTATTTT.

The chain is built from TRBV4-3 and TRBJ1-1; D is ambiguous. There are 13 residues in the CDR3. Germline assignment: CDR1 LGHNA and CDR2 YSLEER. V was shortened by 10 bases and J by 0 bases, with 12 bases between the two germline ends. DNA for the CDR3: TGCGCCACCACTAAGGAAATGAACACTGAAGCTTTCTTT. Translating it yields CATTKEMNTEAFF.

This clonotype was counted many times. J is TRBJ2-3 and V is TRBV24-1, with 11 bases fitting TRBD2. This CDR3 spans 16 amino acids. Germline V gives CDR1 KGHDR, CDR2 SFDVKD. With 0 bases clipped from V and 7 bases from J, the junction kept 5 bases outside the gene matches. This chain's CDR3 is CATSDLSTSGGYTQYF. The CDR3 bases are TGTGCCACCAGTGATTTGAGTACTAGCGGGGGATATACGCAGTATTTT.

This clonotype was seen only a few times. The rearrangement joins TRBV12-5 to TRBJ1-4, with D uncertain. This CDR3 is built from 16 residues. Looked up from germline, CDR1 is LGHNT and CDR2 is FRNRAP. V was clipped by 6 bases and J by 2 bases, with 16 bases between them. The CDR3 DNA reads as TGTGCTAGTGGCTCAAGAGGAGAAACCACTAATGAAAAACTGTTTTTT. Amino acid sequence: CASGSRGETTNEKLFF.

This chain connects TRBV15 to TRBJ2-3, with 7 bases identical to TRBD2. Germline CDR1 is LNHNV and CDR2 is YYDKDF (reference sequence). V shed 0 bases and J 9 bases; nucleotides not matched to a gene: 9. The CDR3 is made up of 15 amino acids. The CDR3 coding sequence is TGTGCCACCAGCAGAGATTTACAAAACGGGGGGACGCAGTATTTT. Translated, it gives CATSRDLQNGGTQYF.

Ten or more counts support this clonotype. The rearrangement joins TRBV7-9 to TRBJ2-1; D is uncertain. V gave up 1 base and J gave up 9 bases, with 10 bases separating them. The CDR3 totals 13 residues. Germline V CDR1 and CDR2: SEHNR, FQNEAQ (reference sequence). CDR3: CASSLGLLGEQFF. The CDR3 DNA follows: TGTGCCAGCAGCTTAGGGCTCTTGGGTGAGCAGTTCTTC.

Comments on this clonotype: It may be a read error: a sequence one base away is much more abundant. The chain is built from TRBV11-2 and TRBJ1-1, with TRBD1 as a possible D gene (5 bases). This CDR3 spans 14 amino acids. Trimming took off 10 bases at V and 5 bases at J, with 20 bases between the two ends. Germline values: CDR1 SGHAT, CDR2 FQNNGV. CDR3 in amino acids: CANTLHGGMTEAFF. The CDR3 DNA reads TGTGCCAACACCTTACACGGGGGGATGACTGAAGCTTTCTTT.